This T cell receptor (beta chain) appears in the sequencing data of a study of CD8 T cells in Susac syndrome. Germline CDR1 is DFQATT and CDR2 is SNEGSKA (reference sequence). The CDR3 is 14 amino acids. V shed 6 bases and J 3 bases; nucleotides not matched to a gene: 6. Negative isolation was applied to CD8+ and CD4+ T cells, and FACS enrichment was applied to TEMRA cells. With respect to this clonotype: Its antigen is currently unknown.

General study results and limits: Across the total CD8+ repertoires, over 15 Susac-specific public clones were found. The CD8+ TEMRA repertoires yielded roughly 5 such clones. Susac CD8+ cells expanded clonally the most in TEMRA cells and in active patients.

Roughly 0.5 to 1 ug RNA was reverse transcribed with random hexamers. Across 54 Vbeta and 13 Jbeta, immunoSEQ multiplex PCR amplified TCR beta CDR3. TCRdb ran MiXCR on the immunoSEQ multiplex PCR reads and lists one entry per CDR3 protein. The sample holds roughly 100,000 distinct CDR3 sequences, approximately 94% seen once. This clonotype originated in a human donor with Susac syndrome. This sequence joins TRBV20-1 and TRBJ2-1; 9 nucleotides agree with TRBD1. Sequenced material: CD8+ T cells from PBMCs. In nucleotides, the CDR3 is TGCAGTGCCCGGACAGGGGCTCTCTACAATGAGCAGTTCTTC. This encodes CSARTGALYNEQFF.